The T cell receptor (beta chain) under discussion was sequenced for a study of cytomegalovirus exposure and HLA in healthy donors. Study-level results: According to an earlier analysis, most TCR beta V segments yielded productive rearrangements about 90% or about 30% of the time. An assumption of roughly uniform sequencing depth across donors underlay the presence/absence analyses. Analysis was carried out at a later point, and it linked a missense DCLRE1C variant to TCR beta V- and J-gene trimming.

Note on this clone: Its cognate antigen is unknown.

The CDR3 loop spans 13 amino acids. The V gene lost 0 bases and the J gene lost 1 base, with 4 bases spanning the gap. Germline lookup yields CDR1 SGDLS and CDR2 YYNGEE. Primers included in the PCR were 60 Vbeta and 13 Jbeta primers. In the original workflow: The count from a later analysis was tens of millions of unique TCR beta chains, roughly 11 million of them shared. Sequenced by immunoSEQ multiplex PCR; TCRdb stores in-frame clones only, minus some. V, J and clone size are those of that table, while D and trimming were read from the DNA. The sample has 120,000 to 150,000 clones; around 75% are singletons.

The chain combines TRBV9 with TRBJ1-1; no clear D gene. Source material: PBMCs. The clonotype comes from a man aged 35 to 55 in good health and CMV-seronegative. The CDR3 protein is CASSVDRNTEAFF. The CDR3 DNA is TGTGCCAGCAGCGTAGATAGGAACACTGAAGCTTTCTTT.